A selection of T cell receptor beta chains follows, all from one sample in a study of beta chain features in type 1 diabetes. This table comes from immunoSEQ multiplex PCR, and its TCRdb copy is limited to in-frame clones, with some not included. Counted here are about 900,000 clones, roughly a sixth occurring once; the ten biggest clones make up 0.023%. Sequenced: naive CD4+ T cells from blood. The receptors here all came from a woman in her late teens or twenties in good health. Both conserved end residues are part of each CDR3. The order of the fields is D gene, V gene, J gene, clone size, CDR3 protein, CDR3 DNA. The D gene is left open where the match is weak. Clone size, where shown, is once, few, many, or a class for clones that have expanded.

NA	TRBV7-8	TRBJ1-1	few	CASSLATGAEAFF	TGTGCCAGCAGCTTAGCTACGGGGGCAGAAGCTTTCTTT
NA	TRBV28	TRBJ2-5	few	CASSLGGSGEQETQYF	TGTGCCAGCAGTTTGGGGGGATCGGGGGAACAAGAGACCCAGTACTTC
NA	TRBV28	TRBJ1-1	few	CASSKTLATEAFF	TGTGCCAGCAGTAAAACCCTCGCCACTGAAGCTTTCTTT
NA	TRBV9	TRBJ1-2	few	CASTPGGFRYGYTF	TGTGCCAGCACCCCGGGAGGGTTTAGGTATGGCTACACCTTC
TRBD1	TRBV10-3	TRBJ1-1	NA	CAISGTGGTEAFF	TGTGCCATCAGTGGGACAGGGGGCACTGAAGCTTTCTTT
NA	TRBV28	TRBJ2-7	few	CASQVRGFYEQYF	TGTGCCAGCCAAGTTCGGGGCTTCTACGAGCAGTACTTC
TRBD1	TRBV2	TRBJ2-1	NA	CASSVQQGIEQFF	TGTGCCAGCAGTGTACAACAGGGGATTGAGCAGTTCTTC
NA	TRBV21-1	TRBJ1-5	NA	CASIPNRGGLNQPQHF	TGTGCCAGCATCCCGAACAGGGGGGGCTTGAATCAGCCCCAGCATTTT
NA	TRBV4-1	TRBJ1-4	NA	CASSLSTGLEKLFF	TGCGCCAGCAGCCTTTCGACGGGCTTGGAAAAACTGTTTTTT
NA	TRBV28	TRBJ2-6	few	CASSSGAGANVLTF	TGTGCCAGCAGTTCAGGGGCTGGGGCCAACGTCCTGACTTTC